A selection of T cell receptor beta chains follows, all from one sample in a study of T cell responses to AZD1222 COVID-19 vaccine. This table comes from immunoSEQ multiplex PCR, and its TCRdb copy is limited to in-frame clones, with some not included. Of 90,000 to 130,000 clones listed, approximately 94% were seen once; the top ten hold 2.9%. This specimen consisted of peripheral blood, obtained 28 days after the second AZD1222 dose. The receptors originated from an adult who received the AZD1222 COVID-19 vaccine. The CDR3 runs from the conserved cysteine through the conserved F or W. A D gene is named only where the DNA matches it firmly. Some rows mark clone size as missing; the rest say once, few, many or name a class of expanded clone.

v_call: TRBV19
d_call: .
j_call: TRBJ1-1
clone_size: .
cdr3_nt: TGTGCCAGTAGTGACCCGGGATCGAACACTGAAGCTTTCTTT
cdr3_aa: CASSDPGSNTEAFF

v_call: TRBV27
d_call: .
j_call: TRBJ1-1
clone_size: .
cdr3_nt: TGTGCCAGCAGTTCGGCGGGGGGTATGGGCACTGAAGCTTTCTTT
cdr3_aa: CASSSAGGMGTEAFF

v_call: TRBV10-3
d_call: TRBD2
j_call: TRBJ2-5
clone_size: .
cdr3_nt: TGTGCCATCAGTGAGTCGACAAGGGCTAGCGGGGGTGAGACCCAGTACTTC
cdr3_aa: CAISESTRASGGETQYF

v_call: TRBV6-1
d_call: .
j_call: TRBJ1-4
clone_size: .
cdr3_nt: TGTGCCAGCAGTGAAGCTTGGGGGAGAGCTAATGAAAAACTGTTTTTT
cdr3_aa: CASSEAWGRANEKLFF

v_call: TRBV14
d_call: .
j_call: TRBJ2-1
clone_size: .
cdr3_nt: TGTGCCAGCAGCCAAGAATTGGGGTACAATGAGCAGTTCTTC
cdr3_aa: CASSQELGYNEQFF

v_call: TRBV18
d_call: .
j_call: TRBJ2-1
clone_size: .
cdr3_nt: TGTGCCAGCTCACCACTGGATAGCTCCTACAATGAGCAGTTCTTC
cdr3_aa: CASSPLDSSYNEQFF

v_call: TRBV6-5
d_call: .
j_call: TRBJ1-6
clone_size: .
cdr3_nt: TGTGCCAACGGACGACAGGTTAATTCACCCCTCCACTTT
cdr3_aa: CANGRQVNSPLHF

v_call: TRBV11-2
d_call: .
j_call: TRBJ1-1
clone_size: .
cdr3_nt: TGTGCCAGCAGGGGGGAGACAGCCAACACTGAAGCTTTCTTT
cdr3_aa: CASRGETANTEAFF

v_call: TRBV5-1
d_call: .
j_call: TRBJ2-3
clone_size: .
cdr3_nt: TGCGCCAGCAGCCACGACGGGTTCCAAGCAGATACGCAGTATTTT
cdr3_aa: CASSHDGFQADTQYF

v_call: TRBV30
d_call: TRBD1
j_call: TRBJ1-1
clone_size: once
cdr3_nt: TGTGCCTGGAGTGCCGGGACAGCCCCGAACACTGAAGCTTTCTTT
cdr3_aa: CAWSAGTAPNTEAFF

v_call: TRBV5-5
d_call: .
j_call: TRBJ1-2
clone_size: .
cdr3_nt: TGTGCCAGCAGCCCCGACAACTATGGCTACACCTTC
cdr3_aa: CASSPDNYGYTF

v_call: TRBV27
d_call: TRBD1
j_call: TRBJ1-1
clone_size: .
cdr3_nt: TGTGCCAGCAGTTTGTATCACAGGGGATTGTCTGAAGCTTTCTTT
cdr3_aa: CASSLYHRGLSEAFF

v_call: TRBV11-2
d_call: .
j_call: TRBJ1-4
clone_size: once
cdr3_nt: TGTGCCAGCAGCTTTTTGGGAGATTGGGAAAAACTGTTTTTT
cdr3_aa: CASSFLGDWEKLFF

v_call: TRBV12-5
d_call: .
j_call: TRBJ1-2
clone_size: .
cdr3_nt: TGTGCTAGTGGTCGGCCGGGTAGTTCTAACTATGGCTACACCTTC
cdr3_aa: CASGRPGSSNYGYTF

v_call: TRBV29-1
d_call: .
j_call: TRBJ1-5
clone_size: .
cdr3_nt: TGCAGCGTTGTTCGAGGTGCAGGTCAGCCCCAGCATTTT
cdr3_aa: CSVVRGAGQPQHF

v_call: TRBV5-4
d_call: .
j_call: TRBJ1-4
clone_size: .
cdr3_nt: TGTGCCAGCAGCTTCCCTGGGGGTGGAGATGAAAAACTGTTTTTT
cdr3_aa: CASSFPGGGDEKLFF

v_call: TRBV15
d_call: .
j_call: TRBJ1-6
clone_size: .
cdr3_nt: TGTGCCACCAGCGGACTACAGGGAGTTTACAATTCACCCCTCCACTTT
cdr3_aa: CATSGLQGVYNSPLHF

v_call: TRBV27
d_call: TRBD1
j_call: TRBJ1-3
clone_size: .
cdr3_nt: TGTGCCAGCAGTTTTACAGGGGCCTCTGGAAACACCATATATTTT
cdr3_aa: CASSFTGASGNTIYF

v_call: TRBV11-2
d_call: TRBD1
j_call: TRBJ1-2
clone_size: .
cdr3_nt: TGTGCCAGCAGCCTGACAGGGTACAACTATGGCTACACCTTC
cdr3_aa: CASSLTGYNYGYTF

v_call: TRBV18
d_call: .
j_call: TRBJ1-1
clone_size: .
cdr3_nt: TGTGCCAGCTCACCACCGGTCGGCAGGAACACTGAAGCTTTCTTT
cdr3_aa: CASSPPVGRNTEAFF

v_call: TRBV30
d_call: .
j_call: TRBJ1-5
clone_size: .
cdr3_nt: TGTGCCTGGAAAGCTCGAGGAGGTCAGCCCCAGCATTTT
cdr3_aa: CAWKARGGQPQHF

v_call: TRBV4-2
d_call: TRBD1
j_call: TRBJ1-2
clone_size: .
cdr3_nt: TGTGCCAGCAGCCAAGATCTTCAGGGGGAAGTAGGCGGCTACACCTTC
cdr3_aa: CASSQDLQGEVGGYTF

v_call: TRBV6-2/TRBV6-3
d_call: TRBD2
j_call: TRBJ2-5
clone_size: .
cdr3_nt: TGTGCCAGCAGTTACCCCCTCCCTAGCGGGGACCAAGAGACCCAGTACTTC
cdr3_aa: CASSYPLPSGDQETQYF

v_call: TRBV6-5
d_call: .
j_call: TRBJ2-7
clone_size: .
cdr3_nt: TGTGCCAGCGTAGGCAGCGCGTCCTACGAGCAGTACTTC
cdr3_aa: CASVGSASYEQYF

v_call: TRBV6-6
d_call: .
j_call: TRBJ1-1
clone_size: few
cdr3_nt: TGTGCCAGCAACAGGCTAGACACTGAAGCTTTCTTT
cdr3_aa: CASNRLDTEAFF

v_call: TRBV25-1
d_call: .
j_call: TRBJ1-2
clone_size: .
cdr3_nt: TGTGCCAGCAGTGAATGGAGAGCAAACTATGGCTACACCTTC
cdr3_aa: CASSEWRANYGYTF

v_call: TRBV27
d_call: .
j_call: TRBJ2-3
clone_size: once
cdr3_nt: TGTGCCAGCAGTCCACTCGCCTACACAGATACGCAGTATTTT
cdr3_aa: CASSPLAYTDTQYF

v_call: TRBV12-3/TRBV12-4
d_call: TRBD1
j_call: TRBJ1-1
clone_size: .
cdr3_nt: TGTGCCAGCAGTTTGACGGGACAGGGGCTGACTTTCTTT
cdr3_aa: CASSLTGQGLTFF

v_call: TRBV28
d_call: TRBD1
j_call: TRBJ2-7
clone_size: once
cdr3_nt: TGTGCCAGCAGTCCGGGACAGGGGCCCTACGAGCAGTACTTC
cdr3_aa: CASSPGQGPYEQYF

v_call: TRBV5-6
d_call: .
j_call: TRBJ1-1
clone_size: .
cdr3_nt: TGTGCCAGCAGCTTTGCCCCGAGGGGAGACACTGAAGCTTTCTTT
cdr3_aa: CASSFAPRGDTEAFF

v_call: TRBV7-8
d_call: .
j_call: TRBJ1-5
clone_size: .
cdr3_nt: TGTGCCAGCAGCTTAGGTCGGGGGGAGGGCAATCAGCCCCAGCATTTT
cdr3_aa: CASSLGRGEGNQPQHF

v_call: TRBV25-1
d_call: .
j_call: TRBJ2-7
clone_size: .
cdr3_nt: TGTGCCAGCAGTGCCCGGGTCGTCTACGAGCAGTACTTC
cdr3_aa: CASSARVVYEQYF

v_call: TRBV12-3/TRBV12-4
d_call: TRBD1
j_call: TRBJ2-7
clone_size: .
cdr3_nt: TGTGCCAGCAGGCCGGGACAGTCCTACGAGCAGTACTTC
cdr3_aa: CASRPGQSYEQYF

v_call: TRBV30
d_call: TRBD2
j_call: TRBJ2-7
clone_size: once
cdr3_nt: TGTGCCTGGAACGTGGCGGGAGGGAACGAGCAGTACTTC
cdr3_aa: CAWNVAGGNEQYF

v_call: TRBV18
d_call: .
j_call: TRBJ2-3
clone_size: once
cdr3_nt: TGTGCCAGCTCACCATCAGGAGGGTTAGCAGGGCACACAGATACGCAGTATTTT
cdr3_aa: CASSPSGGLAGHTDTQYF

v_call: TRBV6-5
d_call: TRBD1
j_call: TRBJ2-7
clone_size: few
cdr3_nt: TGTGCCAGCAGCCGCGGGACAGGACTTGGTGGCGAGCAGTACTTC
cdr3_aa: CASSRGTGLGGEQYF

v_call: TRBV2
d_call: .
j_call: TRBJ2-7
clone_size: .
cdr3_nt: TGTGCCAGCAGTGCTGTACACTACGAGCAGTACTTC
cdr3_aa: CASSAVHYEQYF

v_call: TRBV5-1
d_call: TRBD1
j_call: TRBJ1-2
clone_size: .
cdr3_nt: TGCGCCAGCAGGGTAGGGCCGGGACAGGGGAACTATGGCTACACCTTC
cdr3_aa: CASRVGPGQGNYGYTF

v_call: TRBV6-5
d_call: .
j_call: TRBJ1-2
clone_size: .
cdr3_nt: TGTGCCAGCAGTTACTCTGAGGGTGCCCGGAGCTACACCTTC
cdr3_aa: CASSYSEGARSYTF

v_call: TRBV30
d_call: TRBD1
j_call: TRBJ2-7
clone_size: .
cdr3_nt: TGTGCCTGGAGTCTGACAGGGGGCCTTGAGCAGTACTTC
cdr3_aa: CAWSLTGGLEQYF